Given below is one T cell receptor (beta chain) in context. The antigen is not known. Assay: immunoSEQ multiplex PCR; the TCRdb copy retains only in-frame clones and omits some. The data contain about 100,000 clones, 90% of them singletons. This sample stems from a study of OX40 agonist ivuxolimab in advanced cancers. General study findings and limits: Normalized expansion of T-cell clones was also low for some nonresponders. Clonal expansion was seen in CD4+ and CD8+ blood T cells by week 6 at 0.1 to 3.0 mg/kg. Relative to CD4+ cells, CD8+ T cells on average had more expanded clones. The study found among the lowest clonal expansion in partial responders at 0.1-3.0 mg/kg.

The ends were cut back, 7 bases at V and 1 base at J, with 22 bases in the middle. The CDR3 is 17 residues long. The germline gives CDR1 SGHTA, CDR2 FQGNSA. The chain joins TRBV7-2 to TRBJ1-2; D uncertain. The input for sequencing was CD4+ or CD8+ T cells sorted from blood, taken in a trial of the OX40 agonist ivuxolimab. This TCR was recovered from an adult with an advanced solid tumor such as melanoma, head and neck, liver or kidney cancer. The CDR3 loop is CASTKLRELVYNYGYTF. The CDR3 coding sequence is TGTGCCAGCACCAAGCTTAGGGAGCTTGTCTATAACTATGGCTACACCTTC.